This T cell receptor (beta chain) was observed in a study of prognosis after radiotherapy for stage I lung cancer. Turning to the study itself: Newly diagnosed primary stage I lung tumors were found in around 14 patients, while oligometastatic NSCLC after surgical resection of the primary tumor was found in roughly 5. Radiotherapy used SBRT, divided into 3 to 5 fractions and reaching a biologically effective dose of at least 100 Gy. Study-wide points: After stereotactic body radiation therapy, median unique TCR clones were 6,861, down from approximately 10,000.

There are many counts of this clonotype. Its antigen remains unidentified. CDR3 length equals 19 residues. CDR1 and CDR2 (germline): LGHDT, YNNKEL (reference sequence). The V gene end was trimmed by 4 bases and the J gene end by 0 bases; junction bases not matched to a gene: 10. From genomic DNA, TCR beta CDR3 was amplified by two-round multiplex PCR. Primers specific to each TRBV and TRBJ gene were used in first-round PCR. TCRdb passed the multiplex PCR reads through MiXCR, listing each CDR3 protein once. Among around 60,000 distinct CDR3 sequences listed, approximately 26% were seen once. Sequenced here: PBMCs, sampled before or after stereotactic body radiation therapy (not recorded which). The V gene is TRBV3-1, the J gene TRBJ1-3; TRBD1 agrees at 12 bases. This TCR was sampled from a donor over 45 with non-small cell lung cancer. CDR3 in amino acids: CASSRGGTGGDRSGNTIYF. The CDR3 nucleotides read TGTGCCAGCAGCCGTGGTGGGACAGGGGGCGATCGCTCTGGAAACACCATATATTTT.